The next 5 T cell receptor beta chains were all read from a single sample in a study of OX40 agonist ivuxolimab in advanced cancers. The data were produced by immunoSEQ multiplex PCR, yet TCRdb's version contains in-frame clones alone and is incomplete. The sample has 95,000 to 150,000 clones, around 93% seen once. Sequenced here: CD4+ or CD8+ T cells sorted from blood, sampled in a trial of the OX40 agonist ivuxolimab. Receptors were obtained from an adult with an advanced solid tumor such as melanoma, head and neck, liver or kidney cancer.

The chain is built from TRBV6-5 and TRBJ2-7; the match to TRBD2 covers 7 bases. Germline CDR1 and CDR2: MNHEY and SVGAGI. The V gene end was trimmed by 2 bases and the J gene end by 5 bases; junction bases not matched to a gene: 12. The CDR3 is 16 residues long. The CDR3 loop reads CASSYAGAGLFDEQYF. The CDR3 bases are TGTGCCAGCAGTTACGCGGGCGCGGGACTATTCGACGAGCAGTACTTC.

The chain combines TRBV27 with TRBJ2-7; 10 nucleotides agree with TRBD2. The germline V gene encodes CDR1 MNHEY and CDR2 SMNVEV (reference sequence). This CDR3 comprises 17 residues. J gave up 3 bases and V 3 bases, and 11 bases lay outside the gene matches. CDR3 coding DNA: TGTGCCAGCAGTTTCGGCCTAGCGGGAGAGGTTAGCTACGAGCAGTACTTC. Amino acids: CASSFGLAGEVSYEQYF.

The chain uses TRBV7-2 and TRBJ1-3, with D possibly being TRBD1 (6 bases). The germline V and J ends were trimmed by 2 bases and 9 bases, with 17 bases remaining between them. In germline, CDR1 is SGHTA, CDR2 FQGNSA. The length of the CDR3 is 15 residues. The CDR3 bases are TGTGCCAGCAGCTTACAGCAGGGGCTTGGGGCCACCATATATTTT. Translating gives CASSLQQGLGATIYF.

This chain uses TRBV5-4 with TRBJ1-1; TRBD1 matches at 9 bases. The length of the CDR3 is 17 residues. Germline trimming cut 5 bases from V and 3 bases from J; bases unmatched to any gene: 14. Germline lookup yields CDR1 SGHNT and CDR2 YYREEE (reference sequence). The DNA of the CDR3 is TGTGCCAGCAGTAATCCGGGACAGGGTGGGTTGGACACTGAAGCTTTCTTT. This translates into CASSNPGQGGLDTEAFF.

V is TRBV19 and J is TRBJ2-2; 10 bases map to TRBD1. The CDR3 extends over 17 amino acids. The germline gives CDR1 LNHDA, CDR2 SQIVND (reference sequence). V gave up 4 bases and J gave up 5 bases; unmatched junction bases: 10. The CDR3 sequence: CASSTRGQGYPTGELFF. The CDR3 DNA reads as TGTGCCAGTAGTACACGGGGACAGGGGTACCCTACCGGGGAGCTGTTTTTT.